The 32 T cell receptor beta chains in this list originate from one sample, sequenced in a study of identifying expanded T cells in peripheral blood. Sequenced by immunoSEQ multiplex PCR; TCRdb stores in-frame clones only, minus some. Of some 96,000 clones in the sample, about 87% were seen once. The sequencing input was blood. The receptors were sampled from a person aged 18 to 69 in good health.

This clone has just one count. The chain carries TRBV14 and TRBJ2-3, with TRBD2 matching over 8 bases. The CDR3 consists of 15 residues. V gave up 4 bases and J gave up 3 bases; unmatched junction bases: 6. Looked up from germline, CDR1 is SGHDN and CDR2 is FVKESK. The CDR3 sequence: CASSLTGGQTDTQYF. The CDR3 nucleotides are TGTGCCAGCAGCCTCACGGGGGGGCAGACAGATACGCAGTATTTT.

The chain links TRBV7-6 to TRBJ2-5, with D uncertain. From germline, CDR1 is SGHVS and CDR2 FNYEAQ. The CDR3 is 13 amino acids. The V and J ends lost 5 bases and 5 bases respectively, with 12 bases between them. DNA of the CDR3: TGTGCCAGCAGCCTCTGGCGGTTGGAGACCCAGTACTTC. It is translated as CASSLWRLETQYF.

The chain joins TRBV2 to TRBJ1-3; the match to TRBD1 covers 11 bases. Germline loops: CDR1 SNHLY, CDR2 FYNNEI. V lost 2 bases, J lost 3 bases, and 9 bases stayed unmatched. There are 18 residues in the CDR3. The CDR3 loop reads CASSEFPWDRGNGNTIYF. CDR3 DNA sequence: TGTGCCAGCAGTGAATTTCCATGGGACAGGGGGAATGGAAACACCATATATTTT.

The chain recombines TRBV9 with TRBJ2-5; weak D call: TRBD2 (6 bases). The CDR3 sequence is 16 residues long. Germline V lookup: CDR1 SGDLS, CDR2 YYNGEE. V was pared by 0 bases and J by 1 base, with 13 bases between. Written as DNA, the CDR3 is TGTGCCAGCAGCGTAGCAGGCAGCGGGCTCCAAGAGACCCAGTACTTC. Residues: CASSVAGSGLQETQYF.

V is TRBV29-1 and J is TRBJ2-2; TRBD1 agrees at 7 bases. Unmatched junction bases numbered 7, after V lost 6 bases and J lost 6 bases. The germline CDR1 and CDR2 sequences are SQVTM and ANQGSEA. This CDR3 has 13 residues. In DNA, the CDR3 is TGCAGCGTGACCGCCGACAGGGCCGGGGAGCTGTTTTTT. Translation: CSVTADRAGELFF.

The rearrangement links TRBV7-6 to TRBJ2-1; no clear D. CDR1 is SGHVS and CDR2 is FNYEAQ in the germline V gene. The V and J ends lost 4 bases and 3 bases respectively, with 13 bases between them. CDR3 length: 15 amino acids. The CDR3 DNA follows: TGTGCCAGCAGCTCTGTTGCTAGTGACTACAATGAGCAGTTCTTC. It specifies CASSSVASDYNEQFF.

V and J are TRBV5-1 and TRBJ2-7, with 8 bases that match TRBD1. CDR1 SGHRS and CDR2 YFSETQ come from the germline V gene. With V trimmed by 1 base and J by 7 bases, 19 bases remained unmatched. The length of the CDR3 is 18 residues. CDR3 DNA: TGCGCCAGCAGCTTGAGCATCTCAGGGGGCGCACGGTCAGGGGAGCAGTACTTC. Translation gives CASSLSISGGARSGEQYF.

The rearrangement joins TRBV7-2 to TRBJ1-2; D is uncertain. V lost 0 bases and J 5 bases, leaving 19 bases between the germline ends. The CDR3 totals 17 residues. Looked up from germline, CDR1 is SGHTA and CDR2 is FQGNSA. The CDR3 sequence is CASSLASGSRGGYGYTF. In DNA form, the CDR3 reads TGTGCCAGCAGCTTAGCGTCGGGGTCGCGGGGTGGTTATGGCTACACCTTC. The full variable domain, in which reference TRBV7-2 and TRBJ1-2 provide the parts outside the CDR3, is GAGVSQSPSNKVTEKGKDVELRCDPISGHTALYWYRQSLGQGLEFLIYFQGNSAPDKSGLPSDRFSAERTGGSVSTLTIQRTQQEDSAVYLCASSLASGSRGGYGYTFGSGTRLTVV.

This rearrangement joins TRBV5-5 to TRBJ2-1, with 10 bases fitting TRBD2. This CDR3 region has 15 residues. Unmatched junction bases numbered 8, after V lost 5 bases and J lost 6 bases. CDR1 SGHKS and CDR2 YYEKEE come from the germline V gene (reference sequence). The CDR3 reads CASRDGLAALNEQFF. The CDR3 region has the DNA TGTGCCAGCAGGGACGGACTAGCGGCCCTCAATGAGCAGTTCTTC.

This chain connects TRBV7-9 to TRBJ2-3, with a tentative D call TRBD2 (5 bases). Trimming stripped 4 bases from V and 5 bases from J, with 13 bases between. The CDR3 is 14 residues long. Germline CDR1 and CDR2: SEHNR and FQNEAQ (reference sequence). The DNA of the CDR3 is TGTGCCAGCAGCTCCTCGACGGAGGAAGATACGCAGTATTTT. It is translated as CASSSSTEEDTQYF.

The rearrangement uses TRBV21-1 and TRBJ2-1; the D call in the table, TRBD2, was not verified against the DNA. TRBV21-1 is classified as a pseudogene. The CDR3 runs to 16 residues. The chain's CDR3 is CASSKGGAAYYNEQFF. CDR3 nucleotides: TGTGCCAGCAGCAAAGGAGGAGCGGCCTACTACAATGAGCAGTTCTTC.

Only one count was recorded for this clone. The rearrangement links TRBV2 to TRBJ2-2; the D is unclear. Trimming cost V 7 bases and J 6 bases, with 9 bases left between them. CDR1 is SNHLY and CDR2 is FYNNEI in the germline V gene. The CDR3 extends over 12 amino acids. The CDR3 protein is CASTYMAGELFF. Written as DNA, the CDR3 is TGTGCCAGCACGTATATGGCCGGGGAGCTGTTTTTT.

This chain connects TRBV7-7 to TRBJ2-1, with TRBD2 matching 12 bases. The ends lost 5 bases at V and 9 bases at J; junction bases unmatched: 8. Germline-derived CDR1 and CDR2 are SSHAT and FNYEAQ (reference sequence). The CDR3 spans 15 residues. CDR3 in DNA: TGTGCCAGCAGCCCCTCTAGCGGGAGGGTAAGTGAGCAGTTCTTC. Its protein is CASSPSSGRVSEQFF.

The chain employs TRBV11-1 and TRBJ2-1; 8 bases are a match to TRBD1. The CDR3 covers 15 residues. The ends lost 5 bases at V and 5 bases at J; junction bases unmatched: 8. The germline CDR1 and CDR2 sequences are SGHAT and FQDESV (reference sequence). In DNA form, the CDR3 reads TGTGCCAGCAGCCAGGGACAGGAGCCAAACAATGAGCAGTTCTTC. Translating it yields CASSQGQEPNNEQFF. The entire variable domain, with the rest obtained from reference TRBV11-1 and TRBJ2-1, is as follows: EAEVAQSPRYKITEKSQAVAFWCDPISGHATLYWYRQILGQGPELLVQFQDESVVDDSQLPKDRFSAERLKGVDSTLKIQPAELGDSAMYLCASSQGQEPNNEQFFGPGTRLTVL.

Written as DNA, the CDR3 is TGTGCCAGTAGCCTCCTATTGGGACAGGGGAACACTGAAGCTTTCTTT. Its translation: CASSLLLGQGNTEAFF. The chain uses TRBV19 and TRBJ1-1; TRBD1 agrees at 9 bases. The ends lost 6 bases at V and 1 base at J; junction bases unmatched: 9. The germline CDR1 and CDR2 sequences are LNHDA and SQIVND (reference sequence). The CDR3 totals 16 residues.

The chain uses TRBV5-1 and TRBJ1-6, with D unresolved. This CDR3 spans 15 amino acids. Germline V lookup: CDR1 SGHRS, CDR2 YFSETQ. V shed 0 bases and J shed 6 bases, with 10 bases lying between them. The CDR3 coding sequence is TGCGCCAGCAGCTTGGTGGGTCAAACTAATTCACCCCTCCACTTT. It specifies CASSLVGQTNSPLHF. The full variable domain, rest sourced from reference TRBV5-1 and TRBJ1-6, is KAGVTQTPRYLIKTRGQQVTLSCSPISGHRSVSWYQQTPGQGLQFLFEYFSETQRNKGNFPGRFSGRQFSNSRSEMNVSTLELGDSALYLCASSLVGQTNSPLHFGNGTRLTVT.

The chain combines TRBV27 with TRBJ2-2; 7 bases are shared with TRBD1. This CDR3 spans 18 amino acids. The J segment lost 1 base and the V segment lost 0 bases, leaving 8 bases of the junction unmatched. Germline V gives CDR1 MNHEY, CDR2 SMNVEV (reference sequence). The CDR3 is CASSLSFGGQRNTGELFF. In nucleotides, the CDR3 is TGTGCCAGCAGTTTATCCTTTGGGGGACAGAGGAACACCGGGGAGCTGTTTTTT.

This clone appeared a single time. The rearrangement uses TRBV11-3 and TRBJ2-1; 15 nucleotides align to TRBD2. The CDR3 loop spans 15 amino acids. The V gene's germline CDR1 is SGHNT and CDR2 YENEEA. V was pared by 1 base and J by 12 bases, with 4 bases of the junction left unmatched. The CDR3 sequence is CASSLGTSGRGGQFF. Written as DNA, the CDR3 is TGTGCCAGCAGCTTAGGGACTAGCGGGAGGGGGGGGCAGTTCTTC.

This clone was found a few times. The CDR3 loop reads CASSPPRGEQYF. Written as DNA, the CDR3 is TGTGCCAGCAGCCCTCCCAGGGGAGAGCAGTACTTC. V gene TRBV5-6 combines with J gene TRBJ2-7; the D gene is possibly TRBD1 (6 bases). This CDR3 spans 12 amino acids. Germline-derived CDR1 and CDR2 are SGHDT and YYEEEE. V lost 4 bases and J 7 bases, leaving 12 bases between the germline ends. Variable domain in full (rest from reference TRBV5-6 and TRBJ2-7): DAGVTQSPTHLIKTRGQQVTLRCSPKSGHDTVSWYQQALGQGPQFIFQYYEEEERQRGNFPDRFSGHQFPNYSSELNVNALLLGDSALYLCASSPPRGEQYFGPGTRLTVT.

Only one count was recorded for this clone. This rearrangement joins TRBV19 to TRBJ1-2; 7 positions match TRBD1. The V and J ends lost 6 bases and 4 bases, in that order; junction bases with no gene match: 11. Germline loops: CDR1 LNHDA, CDR2 SQIVND (reference sequence). This CDR3 has 15 amino acids. The DNA for the CDR3 is TGTGCCAGTAGCCAAATCACCACAGGGGTCTATGGCTACACCTTC. Translated: CASSQITTGVYGYTF. The entire variable domain, with the rest obtained from reference TRBV19 and TRBJ1-2, is as follows: DGGITQSPKYLFRKEGQNVTLSCEQNLNHDAMYWYRQDPGQGLRLIYYSQIVNDFQKGDIAEGYSVSREKKESFPLTVTSAQKNPTAFYLCASSQITTGVYGYTFGSGTRLTVV.

The chain recombines TRBV5-1 with TRBJ1-6, with D hard to call. Germline CDR1 is SGHRS and CDR2 is YFSETQ. The CDR3 has 15 residues. V dropped 1 base and J dropped 9 bases, with 14 bases sitting between them. The CDR3 nucleotides read TGCGCCAGCAGCTTGAGTCTTGGGGAGGGTTCACCCCTCCACTTT. Residues: CASSLSLGEGSPLHF. Full variable domain (missing parts from reference TRBV5-1 and TRBJ1-6): KAGVTQTPRYLIKTRGQQVTLSCSPISGHRSVSWYQQTPGQGLQFLFEYFSETQRNKGNFPGRFSGRQFSNSRSEMNVSTLELGDSALYLCASSLSLGEGSPLHFGNGTRLTVT.

This clone was counted a few times. The chain joins TRBV19 to TRBJ1-1; D is unclear. The germline gives CDR1 LNHDA, CDR2 SQIVND (reference sequence). This CDR3 has 14 amino acids. V shed 3 bases and J shed 1 base, with 9 bases lying between them. The CDR3 is CASSITHANTEAFF. The CDR3 bases are TGTGCCAGTAGTATTACCCACGCGAACACTGAAGCTTTCTTT.

The chain combines TRBV20-1 with TRBJ1-2; D is uncertain. From germline, CDR1 is DFQATT and CDR2 SNEGSKA (reference sequence). CDR3 length: 11 amino acids. V lost 5 bases to trimming and J lost 3 bases, with 7 bases between them. The CDR3 is CSAGNYYGYTF. In nucleotides, the CDR3 is TGCAGTGCTGGGAATTACTATGGCTACACCTTC.

The chain couples TRBV6-6 to TRBJ1-1; tentatively, D is TRBD1 (6 bases). V was clipped by 8 bases and J by 8 bases, with 18 bases between them. Germline V gene data show CDR1 as MNHNY and CDR2 as SVGAGI (reference sequence). The CDR3 contains 13 residues. The CDR3 nucleotides are TGTGCCAGCGAGCCGGGGGGCCGGAGGGAAGCTTTCTTT. Amino acids: CASEPGGRREAFF.

V usage is TRBV27 and J usage is TRBJ1-5; 8 bases align to TRBD1. Germline trimming cut 6 bases from V and 3 bases from J; bases unmatched to any gene: 4. The CDR3 has 14 residues. Germline CDR1 and CDR2: MNHEY and SMNVEV (reference sequence). CDR3 DNA sequence: TGTGCCAGCAGCTGGACAGGGCCCAATCAGCCCCAGCATTTT. It specifies CASSWTGPNQPQHF.

The rearrangement links TRBV5-1 to TRBJ2-5, with TRBD2 as a possible D gene (5 bases). Germline CDR1 is SGHRS and CDR2 is YFSETQ. The CDR3 covers 14 residues. Trimming left V 4 bases short and J 2 bases short, with 12 bases between. CDR3 nucleotide sequence: TGCGCCAGCAGCCTAGGACTTGTTCAAGAGACCCAGTACTTC. It encodes CASSLGLVQETQYF.

This chain uses TRBV7-6 with TRBJ2-7; TRBD2 matches at 8 bases. V lost 4 bases to trimming and J lost 3 bases; unmatched junction nucleotides: 11. The CDR3 is 16 residues long. From germline, CDR1 is SGHVS and CDR2 FNYEAQ. The DNA of the CDR3 is TGTGCCAGCAGCTGGTCACCAGGGACTAGTGTCTACGAGCAGTACTTC. Amino acid sequence: CASSWSPGTSVYEQYF.

V and J are TRBV7-2 and TRBJ2-5, with 8 bases lining up with TRBD2. Germline loops: CDR1 SGHTA, CDR2 FQGNSA. The CDR3 totals 13 residues. V was pared by 3 bases and J by 7 bases, with 4 bases of the junction left unmatched. The CDR3 region has the DNA TGTGCCAGCAGCTTTAGCGGGGAAGGGACCCAGTACTTC. This encodes CASSFSGEGTQYF.

This chain joins TRBV9 and TRBJ2-1, with D perhaps being TRBD1 or TRBD2 (6 bases each). Trimming cost V 4 bases and J 5 bases, with 16 bases left between them. This CDR3 region has 15 residues. Germline assignment: CDR1 SGDLS and CDR2 YYNGEE. The CDR3 DNA sequence: TGTGCCAGCAGCAAAAGGGGGGCAGGGAACAATGAGCAGTTCTTC. This translates into CASSKRGAGNNEQFF.

This sequence joins TRBV6-6 and TRBJ1-5, with unresolved D. V was cut by 5 bases and J by 3 bases, with 8 bases left in between. From germline, CDR1 is MNHNY and CDR2 SVGAGI (reference sequence). The CDR3 contains 13 residues. CDR3 sequence: CASSPGLNQPQHF. For the CDR3, the DNA is TGTGCCAGCAGTCCGGGCCTCAATCAGCCCCAGCATTTT.

A single count supports this clone. The chain links TRBV27 to TRBJ2-7, with D tentatively TRBD1 or TRBD2 (5 bases each). In germline, CDR1 is MNHEY, CDR2 SMNVEV (reference sequence). V dropped 5 bases and J dropped 1 base, with 9 bases sitting between them. The CDR3 runs to 13 residues. For the CDR3, the DNA is TGTGCCAGCAGTCGAGGGGTATCCTACGAGCAGTACTTC. Encoded protein: CASSRGVSYEQYF.

The chain uses TRBV5-1 and TRBJ2-6, with TRBD2 matching 8 bases. Trimming took 0 bases from V and 1 from J; bases not matched to a gene: 12. CDR3 size: 20 residues. CDR1 is SGHRS, CDR2 YFSETQ, per germline. As DNA, the CDR3 is TGCGCCAGCAGCTTGGTATCGGTAAGCGGGGGCCCGTCTGGGGCCAACGTCCTGACTTTC. Its translation is CASSLVSVSGGPSGANVLTF.